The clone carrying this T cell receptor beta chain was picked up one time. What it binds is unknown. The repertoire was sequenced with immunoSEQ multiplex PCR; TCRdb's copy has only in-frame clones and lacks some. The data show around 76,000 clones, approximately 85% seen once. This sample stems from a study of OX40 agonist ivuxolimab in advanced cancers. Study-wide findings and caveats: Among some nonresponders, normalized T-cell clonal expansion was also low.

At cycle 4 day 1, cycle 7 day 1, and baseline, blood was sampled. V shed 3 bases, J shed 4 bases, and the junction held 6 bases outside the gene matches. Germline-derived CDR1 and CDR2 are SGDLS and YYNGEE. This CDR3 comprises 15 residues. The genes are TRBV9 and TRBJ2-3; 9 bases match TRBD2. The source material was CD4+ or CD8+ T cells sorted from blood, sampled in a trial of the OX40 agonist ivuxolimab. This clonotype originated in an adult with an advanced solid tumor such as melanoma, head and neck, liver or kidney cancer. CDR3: CASSGSGGTSDTQYF. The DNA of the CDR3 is TGTGCCAGCAGCGGAAGCGGGGGGACCTCAGATACGCAGTATTTT.